This entry features one T cell receptor beta chain sequence. Its specificity is not known. This table comes from immunoSEQ multiplex PCR, and its TCRdb copy is limited to in-frame clones, with some not included. The data contain around 44,000 clones, roughly nine tenths of them seen just once; the ten biggest clones take up approximately 0.6%. This entry comes from a study of OX40 agonist ivuxolimab in advanced cancers. Study in general: An agonistic anti-OX40 (CD134) antibody, ivuxolimab, was used to treat the patients. Patients assigned to dose escalation were diagnosed with hepatocellular carcinoma, melanoma, renal cell or head and neck cancer. Whole-study findings and limits: Fewer expanded clones were found on average in CD4+ than in CD8+ T cells. There was clonal expansion of CD4+ and CD8+ blood T cells by week 6 at 0.1 to 3.0 mg/kg.

The CDR3 is 14 amino acids. The V gene lost 8 bases and the J gene lost 9 bases, with 22 bases spanning the gap. Germline CDR1 reads ENHRY; CDR2 reads SYGVKD. The sequence came from an adult with an advanced solid tumor such as melanoma, head and neck, liver or kidney cancer. The chain recombines TRBV10-3 with TRBJ1-1; weak D call: TRBD1 (5 bases). Sequencing was performed on CD4+ or CD8+ T cells sorted from blood, taken in a trial of the OX40 agonist ivuxolimab. The CDR3: CAIALGSGEGKAFF. The CDR3 region has the DNA TGTGCCATCGCTTTGGGCTCAGGTGAGGGGAAAGCTTTCTTT.